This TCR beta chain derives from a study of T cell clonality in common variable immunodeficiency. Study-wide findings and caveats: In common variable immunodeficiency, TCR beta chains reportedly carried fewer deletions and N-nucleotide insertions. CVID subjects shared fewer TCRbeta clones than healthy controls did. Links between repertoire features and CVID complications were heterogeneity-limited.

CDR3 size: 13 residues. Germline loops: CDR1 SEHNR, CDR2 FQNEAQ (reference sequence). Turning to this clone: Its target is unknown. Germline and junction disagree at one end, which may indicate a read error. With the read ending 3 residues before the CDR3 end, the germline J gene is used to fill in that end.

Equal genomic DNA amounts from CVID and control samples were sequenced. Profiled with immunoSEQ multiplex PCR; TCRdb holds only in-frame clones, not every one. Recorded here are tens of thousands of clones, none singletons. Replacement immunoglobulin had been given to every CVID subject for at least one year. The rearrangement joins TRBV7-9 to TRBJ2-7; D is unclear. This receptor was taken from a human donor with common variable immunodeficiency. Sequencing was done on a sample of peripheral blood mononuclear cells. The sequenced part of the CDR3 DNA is TGTTCCAGCAGCCCGACATTGGCCTACGAG. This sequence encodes CSSSPTLAYE. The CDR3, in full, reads CSSSPTLAYEQYF.